This T cell receptor beta chain was identified in a study of CD8+CD57+ T cells in acquired aplastic anemia. Turning to the study itself: Sorted CD4+ and CD8+ cells yielded DNA averaging about 3.2 ug. Notes on the study in general: Statistical testing detected no significant gap in CD8+ Simpson's diversity between patients and controls.

Remarks on this clonotype: Its specificity is unknown.

Patients sequenced had flow cytometry evidence of CD8+CD57+ cell expansion. Blood samples were obtained from patients who had received no prior therapy. TCR beta VDJ and CDR3 were profiled, and genomic DNA was the template. TCRdb reprocessed the reads with MiXCR, giving one entry per CDR3 protein. The repertoire consists of more than 250,000 distinct CDR3 sequences, with around 82% occurring once and the leading ten covering 42%. This CDR3 has 15 residues. The trim removed 9 bases at V and 12 bases at J, leaving 19 bases unmatched. Germline-derived CDR1 and CDR2 are LNHDA and SQIVND (reference sequence).

The TCR comes from a human donor with aplastic anemia. The rearrangement uses TRBV19 and TRBJ1-2; 10 bases are a match to TRBD1. Source material: sorted CD4+, CD8+, or CD8+CD57+ T cells (not recorded which) from PBMCs. CDR3 nucleotides: TGTGCCAGCAGCTTGACAGGGGGCGCCGACAATGAGCACACCTTC. Translation gives CASSLTGGADNEHTF.